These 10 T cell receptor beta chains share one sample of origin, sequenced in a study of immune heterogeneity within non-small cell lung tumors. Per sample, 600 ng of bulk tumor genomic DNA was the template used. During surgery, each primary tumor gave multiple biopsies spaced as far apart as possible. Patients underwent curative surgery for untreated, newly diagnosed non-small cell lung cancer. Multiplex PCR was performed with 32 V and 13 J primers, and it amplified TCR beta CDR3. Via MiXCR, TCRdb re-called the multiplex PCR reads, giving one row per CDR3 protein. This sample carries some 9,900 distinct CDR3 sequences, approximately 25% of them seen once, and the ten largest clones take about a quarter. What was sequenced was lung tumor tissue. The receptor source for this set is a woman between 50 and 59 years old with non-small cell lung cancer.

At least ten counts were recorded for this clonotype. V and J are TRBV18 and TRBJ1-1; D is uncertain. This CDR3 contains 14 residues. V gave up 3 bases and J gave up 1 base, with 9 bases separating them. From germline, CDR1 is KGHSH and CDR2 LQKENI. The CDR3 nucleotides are TGTGCCAGCTCACCTCAACCTCAGAACACTGAAGCTTTCTTT. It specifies CASSPQPQNTEAFF.

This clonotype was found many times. The CDR3 nucleotides are TGTGCCACCAGTGATAGGGCCCGGGAAGGTGACTCACCCCTCCACTTT. Its translation is CATSDRAREGDSPLHF. The chain is built from TRBV24-1 and TRBJ1-6; D not certain. Germline V CDR1 and CDR2: KGHDR, SFDVKD. V was pared by 3 bases and J by 10 bases, with 18 bases between. This CDR3 is 16 amino acids long.

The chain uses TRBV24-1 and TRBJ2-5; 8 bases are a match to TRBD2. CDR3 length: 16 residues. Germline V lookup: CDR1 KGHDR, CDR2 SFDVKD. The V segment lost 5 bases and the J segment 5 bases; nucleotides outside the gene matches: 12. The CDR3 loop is CATSAPSGGAGETQYF. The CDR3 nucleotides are TGTGCCACCAGTGCTCCCTCCGGGGGGGCGGGGGAGACCCAGTACTTC.

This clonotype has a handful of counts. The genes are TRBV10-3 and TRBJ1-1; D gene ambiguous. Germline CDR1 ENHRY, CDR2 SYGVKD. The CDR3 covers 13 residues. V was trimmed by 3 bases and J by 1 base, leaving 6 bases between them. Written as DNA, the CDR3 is TGTGCCATCAGTGAATTTCAGAACACTGAAGCTTTCTTT. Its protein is CAISEFQNTEAFF.

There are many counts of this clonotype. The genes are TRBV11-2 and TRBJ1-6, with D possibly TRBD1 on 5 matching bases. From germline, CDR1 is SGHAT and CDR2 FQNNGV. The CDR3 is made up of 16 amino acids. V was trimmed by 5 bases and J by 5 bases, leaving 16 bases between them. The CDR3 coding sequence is TGTGCCAGCAGCCTCCGCCCCGAGGGACATAATTCACCCCTCCACTTT. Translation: CASSLRPEGHNSPLHF.

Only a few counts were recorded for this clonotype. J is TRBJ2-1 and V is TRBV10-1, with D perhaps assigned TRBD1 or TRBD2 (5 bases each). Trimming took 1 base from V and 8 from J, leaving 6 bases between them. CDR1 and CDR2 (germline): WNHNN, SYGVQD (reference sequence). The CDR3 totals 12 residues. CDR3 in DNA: TGCGCCAGCAGTGAGTTGGGGGATGAGCAGTTCTTC. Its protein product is CASSELGDEQFF.

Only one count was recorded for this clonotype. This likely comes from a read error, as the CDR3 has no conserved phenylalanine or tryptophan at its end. The CDR3 loop reads CASRDRAAYEQYL. The DNA for the CDR3 is TGTGCCAGCAGGGACAGGGCCGCCTACGAGCAGTACCTC. The chain joins TRBV2 to TRBJ2-7, with 8 positions matching TRBD1. J was trimmed by 2 bases and V by 6 bases; bases with no gene match: 3. The CDR3 totals 13 residues. Germline loops: CDR1 SNHLY, CDR2 FYNNEI.

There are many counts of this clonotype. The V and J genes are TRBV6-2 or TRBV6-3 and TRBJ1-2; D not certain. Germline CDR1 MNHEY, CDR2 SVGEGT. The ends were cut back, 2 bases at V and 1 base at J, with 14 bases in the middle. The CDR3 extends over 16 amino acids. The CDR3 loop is CASSYPTSTGNYGYTF. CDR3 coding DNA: TGTGCCAGCAGTTACCCAACCTCGACGGGTAACTATGGCTACACCTTC.

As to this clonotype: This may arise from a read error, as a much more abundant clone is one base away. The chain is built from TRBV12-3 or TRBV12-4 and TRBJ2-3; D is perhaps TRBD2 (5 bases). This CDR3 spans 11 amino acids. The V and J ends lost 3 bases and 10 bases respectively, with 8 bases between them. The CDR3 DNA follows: TGTGCCAGCAGTTTTCGGAGGCCGCAGTATTTT. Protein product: CASSFRRPQYF.

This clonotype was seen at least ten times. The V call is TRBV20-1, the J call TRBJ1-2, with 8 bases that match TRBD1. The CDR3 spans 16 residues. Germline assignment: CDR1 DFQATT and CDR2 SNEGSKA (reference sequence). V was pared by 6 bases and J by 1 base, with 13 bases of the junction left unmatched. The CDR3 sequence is CSAGGQGAGVNYGYTF. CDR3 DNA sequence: TGCAGTGCCGGGGGGCAGGGGGCAGGGGTTAACTATGGCTACACCTTC.